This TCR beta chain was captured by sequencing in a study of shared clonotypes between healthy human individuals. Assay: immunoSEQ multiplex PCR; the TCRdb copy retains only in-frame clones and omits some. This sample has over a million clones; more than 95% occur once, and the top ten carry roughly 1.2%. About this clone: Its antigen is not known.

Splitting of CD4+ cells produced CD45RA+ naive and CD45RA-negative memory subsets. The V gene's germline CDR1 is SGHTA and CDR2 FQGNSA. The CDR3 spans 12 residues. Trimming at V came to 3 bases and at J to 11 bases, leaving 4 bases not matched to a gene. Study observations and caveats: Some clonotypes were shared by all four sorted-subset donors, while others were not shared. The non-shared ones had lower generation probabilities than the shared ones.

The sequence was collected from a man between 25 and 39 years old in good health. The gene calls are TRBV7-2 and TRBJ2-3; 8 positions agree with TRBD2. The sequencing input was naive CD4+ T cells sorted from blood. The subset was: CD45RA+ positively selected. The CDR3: CASSFGLAQQYF. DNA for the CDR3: TGTGCCAGCAGCTTCGGACTAGCCCAGCAGTATTTT.